This T cell receptor beta chain is from a study of shared clonotypes between healthy human individuals. The study, taken as a whole, reports: In a handful of donors, roughly 5.2% of naive CD4 clonotypes appeared in common.

Sorted-subset replicate PCRs used approximately 200 ng of genomic DNA. This amount corresponded to some 30,000 T cell genomes. How the authors handled the data: ImmunoSEQ junction-only sequences lacked quality scores, so their filtering differed. Produced via immunoSEQ multiplex PCR; TCRdb's table is partial and in-frame only. The DNA was the basis for D and trimming; V, J and clone size are from that table. This table holds 2 million to 2.5 million clones, just over 90% found once. Investigators divided CD4+ cells into CD45RA+ naive and CD45RA-negative memory subsets. A remark on this clone: Its target is unknown.

Germline values: CDR1 SNHLY, CDR2 FYNNEI. The CDR3 has 15 residues. V was trimmed by 4 bases and J by 5 bases, leaving 18 bases between them. V and J are TRBV2 and TRBJ2-7; TRBD1 might be the D (6 bases). The clonotype was recovered from a man younger than 35 in good health. Some clones in this sample may be carry-over from other donors' samples. Sequences were obtained from naive CD4+ T cells from PBMCs. As to subset: CD45RA+ positively selected. The CDR3 nucleotides read TGTGCCAGCAGTGTGACCGGGCAGGGGATGAACGAGCAGTACTTC. As protein: CASSVTGQGMNEQYF.